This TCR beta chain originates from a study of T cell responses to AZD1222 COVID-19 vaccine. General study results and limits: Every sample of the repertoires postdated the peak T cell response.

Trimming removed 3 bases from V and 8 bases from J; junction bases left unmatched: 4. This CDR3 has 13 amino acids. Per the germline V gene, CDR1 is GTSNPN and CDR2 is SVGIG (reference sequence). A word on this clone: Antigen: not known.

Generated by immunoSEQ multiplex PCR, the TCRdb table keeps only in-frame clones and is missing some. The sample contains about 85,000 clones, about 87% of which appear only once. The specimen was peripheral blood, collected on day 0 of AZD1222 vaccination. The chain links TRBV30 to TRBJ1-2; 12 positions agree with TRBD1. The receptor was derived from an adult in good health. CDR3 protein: CAWRGQGARGYTF. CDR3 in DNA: TGTGCCTGGAGGGGACAGGGGGCAAGGGGCTACACCTTC.